The present TCR beta chain was sequenced within a study of blood T cell repertoires in COVID-19. Study information: From the United States, Italy and Spain came samples of acute and convalescent COVID-19.

Measured with immunoSEQ multiplex PCR; TCRdb has only the in-frame clones, and not every one. The sample shows just over 300,000 clones, roughly 90% of them seen only once. CDR1 is LNHNV and CDR2 is YYDKDF in the germline V gene (reference sequence). This CDR3 has 14 residues. V trimming: 3 bases; J trimming: 8 bases; junction bases outside the gene matches: 5. This sequence joins TRBV15 and TRBJ1-4, with 8 bases that match TRBD1. This TCR was recovered from a woman younger than 35 who had recovered from COVID-19. The sample was PBMCs or T cells enriched from blood (not recorded which). The CDR3 is CATSRWTGTEKLFF. The CDR3 DNA reads as TGTGCCACCAGCAGGTGGACAGGGACGGAAAAACTGTTTTTT.